This T cell receptor beta chain was retrieved from a study of identical twins. After removal of 6 bases from V and 4 bases from J, the junction contained 5 bases not matched to a gene. CDR1 and CDR2 (germline): DFQATT, SNEGSKA (reference sequence). This CDR3 has 13 residues. This clonotype was seen more than once but under ten times. The antigen remains undetermined. TCRdb reprocessed the 5' RACE reads with MiXCR, giving one entry per CDR3 protein. Here the sample spans 1.5 million to 2 million distinct CDR3 sequences, roughly 35% being singletons. The study, taken as a whole, reports: The degree of excess twin sharing was weaker in beta out-of-frame sequences. The models gave estimates that fell short of the out-of-frame TCR alpha sharing seen in monozygotic twins. Excess low generation probability was seen in twin-shared out-of-frame alpha sequences. Potential partial confounding of zero-insertion analyses by invariant MAIT and iNKT cells was noted.

V and J are TRBV20-1 and TRBJ1-2; TRBD1 matches at 10 bases. The sequenced sample consisted of cord blood. This receptor was obtained from a newborn girl in good health. In DNA, the CDR3 is TGCAGTGCGGCTAGGACAGGGGGCTATGGCTACACCTTC. Protein product: CSAARTGGYGYTF.